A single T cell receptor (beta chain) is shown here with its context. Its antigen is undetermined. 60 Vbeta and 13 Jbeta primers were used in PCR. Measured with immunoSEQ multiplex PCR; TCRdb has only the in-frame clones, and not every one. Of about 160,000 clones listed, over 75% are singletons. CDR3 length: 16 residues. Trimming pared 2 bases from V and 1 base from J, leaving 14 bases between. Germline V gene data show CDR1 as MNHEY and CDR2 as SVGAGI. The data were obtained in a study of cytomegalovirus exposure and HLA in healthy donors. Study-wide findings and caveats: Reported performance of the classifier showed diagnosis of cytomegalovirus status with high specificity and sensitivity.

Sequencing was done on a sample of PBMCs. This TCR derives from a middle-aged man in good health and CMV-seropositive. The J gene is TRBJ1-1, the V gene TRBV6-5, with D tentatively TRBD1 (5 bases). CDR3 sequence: CASSYDSRRSNTEAFF. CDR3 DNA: TGTGCCAGCAGTTACGACAGCCGACGCTCGAACACTGAAGCTTTCTTT.